A selection of T cell receptor beta chains follows, all from one sample in a study of blood T cells in healthy people across ages. TCRdb processed the 5' RACE reads anew with MiXCR; each CDR3 protein has one entry. The repertoire holds 800,000 or so distinct CDR3 sequences, 20% to 30% seen once, with under 4.5% in the top ten. These data were likewise used in another study, on T cells of mothers and their children.

Sequencing input: blood. The receptors were gathered from a boy aged 10-17 years in good health. The CDR3 runs from the conserved cysteine through the conserved F or W. A D gene is named only where the DNA matches it firmly. Clone size, where shown, is once, few, many, or a class for clones that have expanded.

clone_size	v_call	j_call	d_call	cdr3_aa	cdr3_nt
-	TRBV4-2	TRBJ1-2	TRBD1	CASGPGGRGDGYTF	TGTGCCAGCGGACCAGGGGGCCGCGGGGACGGCTACACCTTC
-	TRBV29-1	TRBJ2-1	TRBD2	CSVVGTSDYNEQFF	TGCAGCGTTGTGGGGACTAGCGACTACAATGAGCAGTTCTTC
few	TRBV12-3/TRBV12-4	TRBJ1-5	-	CASSSQPGVLNNQPRHF	TGTGCCAGCAGTTCCCAGCCAGGGGTCTTGAACAATCAGCCCCGGCATTTT
-	TRBV12-5	TRBJ1-2	-	CASGSRFLGYTF	TGTGCTAGTGGTTCCCGGTTCTTGGGCTACACCTTC
few	TRBV30	TRBJ2-5	-	CAWSVWQQETQYF	TGTGCCTGGAGTGTGTGGCAGCAAGAGACCCAGTACTTC
-	TRBV5-1	TRBJ2-7	-	CASSLGRDGRGYEQYF	TGCGCCAGCAGCTTGGGCCGGGACGGTCGTGGCTACGAGCAGTACTTC
-	TRBV5-5	TRBJ1-4	-	CASSSRTDTNEKLFF	TGTGCCAGCAGCTCCCGGACGGATACTAATGAAAAACTGTTTTTT
-	TRBV28	TRBJ2-1	TRBD2	CASSLHLAVNNEQFF	TGTGCCAGCAGTTTACACCTAGCGGTTAACAATGAGCAGTTCTTC
few	TRBV13	TRBJ2-3	-	CASSETGMGWDTQYF	TGTGCCAGCAGCGAAACAGGGATGGGTTGGGATACGCAGTATTTT
-	TRBV12-3/TRBV12-4	TRBJ1-4	TRBD1	CASRTGDNEKLFF	TGTGCCAGCAGGACAGGGGACAATGAAAAACTGTTTTTT
few	TRBV7-3	TRBJ1-5	-	CASSLKARVFNQPQHF	TGTGCCAGCAGCTTAAAAGCCAGGGTCTTCAATCAGCCCCAGCATTTT
-	TRBV29-1	TRBJ2-3	-	CSARGASSTDTQYF	TGCAGCGCCAGGGGAGCGTCTAGCACAGATACGCAGTATTTT
-	TRBV7-2	TRBJ2-4	-	CASSSGVDSGSIQYF	TGTGCCAGCAGCTCAGGCGTGGACTCGGGGAGCATTCAGTACTTC
few	TRBV14	TRBJ2-3	TRBD2	CASSRGLAGIRDTQYF	TGTGCCAGCAGCCGGGGACTAGCGGGAATTAGAGATACGCAGTATTTT
-	TRBV5-1	TRBJ2-5	TRBD2	CASSLEGSGSSGGDEETQYF	TGCGCCAGCAGCTTGGAAGGGTCTGGGTCTAGCGGGGGGGACGAAGAGACCCAGTACTTC
few	TRBV10-3	TRBJ2-2	TRBD1	CAIRGQVGELFF	TGTGCCATCAGGGGACAGGTCGGGGAGCTGTTTTTT
few	TRBV9	TRBJ2-7	-	CASSVADGDHYEQYF	TGTGCCAGCAGCGTAGCCGATGGGGATCACTACGAGCAGTACTTC
-	TRBV12-3/TRBV12-4	TRBJ1-3	-	CASSDLGGSGNTIYF	TGTGCCAGCTCCGACCTAGGGGGCTCTGGAAACACCATATATTTT
few	TRBV4-3	TRBJ2-2	-	CASSQGRQARELFF	TGCGCCAGCAGCCAAGGACGACAGGCCCGGGAGCTGTTTTTT
-	TRBV5-1	TRBJ1-2	TRBD1	CASSLDPVGQGSNGYTF	TGCGCCAGCAGCTTGGACCCAGTGGGACAGGGTTCAAATGGCTACACCTTC
-	TRBV4-1	TRBJ2-4	TRBD1	CASSQVGTAGNIQYF	TGCGCCAGCAGCCAAGTTGGGACAGCTGGAAACATTCAGTACTTC
-	TRBV28	TRBJ2-7	-	CASSFRNYEQYF	TGTGCCAGCAGTTTTAGGAATTACGAGCAGTACTTC
-	TRBV11-2	TRBJ1-3	-	CASSRDGTSGNTIYF	TGTGCCAGCAGCCGCGACGGGACCTCTGGAAACACCATATATTTT
-	TRBV28	TRBJ2-3	-	CASSFGRSFRGTDTQYF	TGTGCCAGCAGTTTCGGGCGATCATTTCGGGGCACAGATACGCAGTATTTT
once	TRBV20-1	TRBJ1-1	-	CSARGLQGSGPEAFF	TGCAGTGCTAGAGGGCTTCAGGGGTCGGGTCCTGAAGCTTTCTTT
-	TRBV29-1	TRBJ1-2	-	CSVDRAVVRSYGYTF	TGCAGCGTTGATCGGGCGGTCGTCAGGAGTTATGGCTACACCTTC
few	TRBV7-6	TRBJ2-5	-	CASSPWDLRETQYF	TGTGCCAGCAGCCCGTGGGACCTAAGGGAGACCCAGTACTTC